This T cell receptor (beta chain) was retrieved from a study of blood T cell repertoires in COVID-19. In the study overall: Spain, Italy and the United States supplied samples that represented acute and convalescent COVID-19. PBMCs, B-cell-depleted T cells, or T cells provided the cDNA or gDNA that made up the material.

Germline trimming cut 1 base from V and 0 bases from J; bases unmatched to any gene: 10. This CDR3 has 17 residues. Germline lookup yields CDR1 SGHRS and CDR2 YFSETQ. The Seattle patients joined while their infection was active and were tracked longitudinally afterward. Original data processing: Scientists estimated how many nucleated cells there were by amplifying reference gene primers. Produced via immunoSEQ multiplex PCR; TCRdb's table is partial and in-frame only. The V and J calls and clone size are taken from that table; D and trimming were inferred from the DNA. In the table there are about 230,000 clones, 83% of which are singletons.

The sample comprised peripheral blood. This TCR was recovered from a young woman with COVID-19, enrolled during active disease. The gene calls are TRBV5-1 and TRBJ2-7; TRBD2 aligns across 7 bases. Here the CDR3 DNA reads TGCGCCAGCAGCTTGAGCAGTAGCGGGCCGTCCTCCTACGAGCAGTACTTC. It encodes CASSLSSSGPSSYEQYF.